The entry below gives a single T cell receptor beta chain sequence along with its context. What antigen it recognizes has not been identified. The sample holds no much larger clone one base away, and base qualities are not on file. The germline V gene gives CDR1 as MRHNA and CDR2 as SNTAGT. V trim: 6 bases; J trim: 1 base; unmatched bases: 5. The CDR3 runs 14 residues from the cysteine to the phenylalanine. Left in the record is the CDR3 DNA by itself, 42 bases read in frame from the first base. This record comes from a study of shared clonotypes between healthy human individuals (dated by TCRdb to the early 2020s). For context, the study as a whole: The cohort comprised a couple of women and three men aged 18 to 49 years. Different laboratories and diverse techniques were used to prepare libraries and sequence TCR repertoires, to increase sequencing depth and limit assay-specific biases. Per donor, three plates each were used for CD4 naive and CD4 memory, two for CD8 naive, and one for CD8 memory. Blood TCR repertoires of a handful of healthy adults were deeply sequenced to estimate repertoire size and the extent of clonotype sharing between individuals. Per donor, leukapheresis produced somewhere between about 0.94 and 9 billion PBMCs. The study at large found these results: Sampling was limited to blood, and TCR repertoires in tissue likely differ from TCR repertoires in blood. Naive subsets generally had larger estimated clonotype richness than memory subsets did. Based on pairwise subsampling, the degree of clonotype sharing among donors was expected to be affected by sequencing depth. Even with the large sequencing depth, rarefaction of the sorted-subset datasets indicated that sequencing was incomplete. Compared with non-shared clonotypes, clonotypes shared by all four sorted-subset donors had higher generation probabilities. Sharing across a few donors was observed for approximately 5% of naive CD4, under 4% of naive CD8, over 2% of memory CD4, and roughly 0.4% of memory CD8 clonotypes. Because the study included only a small number of donors, the genetic and exposure-history diversity represented was limited.

TCR CDR3 regions were amplified from genomic DNA by multiplex PCR using the deep immunoSEQ assay. Extracted genomic DNA from each cell subset was distributed evenly across all wells of several immunoSEQ 96-well plates, and each plate was treated as a replicate. Each replicate PCR for sorted subsets received roughly 0.2 ug genomic DNA, equal to some 32,000 T cell genomes. The purified libraries were quantified using a Qubit 3.0 fluorometer, sized with a Bioanalyzer 2100, and then quantified again using the KAPA Library Quantification kit. A separate single-read 150-cycle Illumina NextSeq 550 flow cell was used to sequence each immunoSEQ 96-well plate. As for how the authors treated the data: Because the immunoSEQ output held only junctional sequences and lacked quality scores, the filtering could not match the filtering applied to full-length reads. To assign V/J genes and CDR3, sequences were annotated against IMGT germline references using PyIR, a Python wrapper for IgBLAST v1.9. Reads were filtered out if the reads had weak V/J assignments (E-value above 1e-6), no CDR3, stop codons, out-of-frame junctions, or ambiguous translated residues. V3J clonotypes were defined as sequences sharing an identical inferred V gene, J gene, and CDR3 amino acid sequence. Percentage overlap between repertoires was computed as shared unique clonotypes divided by the size of the smaller repertoire. Three approaches were used to assess repertoire richness: RTK rarefaction, the Chao1 estimator, and Recon v2.1 estimates of unobserved clonotypes. For all TCRbeta clonotypes obtained by the gDNA method from a few donors, generation probabilities were computed with OLGA. This is the immuneACCESS table as TCRdb keeps it, with only in-frame sequences that have V and J called. A part of the clones is gone; compared with another copy, unresolved V genes explain less than half, and the rest is unexplained. D and trimming were read from the DNA, whereas the V and J calls and clone size are those reported in that table. A total of more than 2,000,000 clones appear in this sample, around nine tenths of them only once. Roughly 0.13% of the sample is held by the ten biggest clonotypes.

Donors were healthy HIV-negative adults with no recently reported acute infections or vaccinations. Every donor was a Caucasian adult residing in Nashville, Tennessee, USA. CD4+ T cells were enriched by magnetic negative selection; naive cells were then positively selected on CD45RA, and the negative fraction formed the memory subset. After blood collection by leukapheresis, PBMCs were isolated using Ficoll-Histopaque density gradient centrifugation and then cryopreserved in the vapor phase of liquid nitrogen. Analytical flow cytometry was used to check the purity and quantity of each magnetically sorted T cell population. Genomic DNA was isolated from each sorted fraction and quantified by UV absorbance on a Nanodrop 2000c.

The specimen sequenced was naive CD4+ T cells sorted from blood. According to the study, the label for this sample's cell subset or site signals: CD45RA+ positively selected. The chain is assembled from TRBV6-4 and TRBJ2-5; 7 nucleotides in the junction match TRBD2. This receptor was taken from a man younger than 35 in good health. The encoded CDR3 is CASRVTGGQETQYF. The DNA sequence reads TGTGCCAGCAGGGTAACGGGGGGCCAAGAGACCCAGTACTTC.